One sample yielded the 16 T cell receptor beta chains listed below, sequenced in a study of cytomegalovirus exposure and HLA in healthy donors (dated by TCRdb to the late 2010s). Libraries came from the immunoSEQ multiplex PCR assay. For the multiplex PCR, a mixture combining 60 forward primers for TCR Vbeta segments and 13 reverse primers for TCR Jbeta segments was used. TCRdb obtained this table from immuneACCESS and retained in-frame rearrangements with V and J assigned. These tables miss some clones; where compared with another copy, unresolved V genes account for less than half of the shortfall, and the remainder is unexplained. The sample table holds about 190,000 clones, of which about 81% were seen once. Jointly, the top ten make up less than 2% of the sample. The sample consisted of PBMCs. The source is a man between 18 and 35 years old in good health and CMV-seronegative.

In regard to this clone: One end of the junction does not line up with germline, which may come from a read error. The chain links TRBV11-2 to TRBJ2-7; 8 bases are shared with TRBD2. The CDR3 is 15 amino acids. Germline V CDR1 and CDR2: SGHAT, FQNNGV. This CDR3 is CASSLEAVGSVAGSF. The CDR3 DNA sequence: TGTGCCAGCAGCTTAGAGGCGGTTGGTTCGGTAGCGGGGAGCTTC.

Worth noting for this clone: An end of the junction does not agree with germline; a read error may underlie this. V and J are TRBV5-4 and TRBJ2-1, with a possible D match to TRBD1 (6 bases). The germline V gene encodes CDR1 SGHNT and CDR2 YYREEE (reference sequence). The CDR3 has 17 amino acids. CDR3 coding DNA: TGCGCCAGCAGCCAAGATGGGTTTAAGGGGGTGTACAATGAGCAGTTCTTC. Protein sequence: CASSQDGFKGVYNEQFF.

V is TRBV2 and J is TRBJ2-7, with D possibly matching TRBD1 (6 bases). V dropped 5 bases and J dropped 4 bases, with 12 bases sitting between them. This CDR3 spans 13 amino acids. Germline CDR1 SNHLY, CDR2 FYNNEI. CDR3 sequence: CASSPGQKYEQYF. Here the CDR3 DNA reads TGTGCCAGCAGTCCAGGACAGAAGTACGAGCAGTACTTC.

The rearrangement links TRBV5-4 to TRBJ2-5; D call uncertain. The CDR3 sequence is 13 residues long. Germline lookup yields CDR1 SGHNT and CDR2 YYREEE (reference sequence). Trimming removed 6 bases from V and 2 bases from J, with 11 bases in between. The CDR3 region is CASKTQLQETQYF. CDR3 nucleotide sequence: TGTGCCAGCAAAACCCAACTTCAAGAGACCCAGTACTTC.

The chain is built from TRBV6-5 and TRBJ1-5; TRBD1 matches at 7 bases. Per the germline V gene, CDR1 is MNHEY and CDR2 is SVGAGI. This CDR3 is built from 14 residues. The V segment lost 5 bases and the J segment 3 bases; nucleotides outside the gene matches: 4. The chain's CDR3 is CASSPDRVNQPQHF. CDR3 nucleotide sequence: TGTGCCAGCAGTCCTGACAGGGTCAATCAGCCCCAGCATTTT.

This rearrangement joins TRBV29-1 to TRBJ2-7; D is perhaps TRBD1 (5 bases). This CDR3 region has 13 residues. V dropped 0 bases and J dropped 6 bases, with 12 bases sitting between them. Germline V lookup: CDR1 SQVTM, CDR2 ANQGSEA. The DNA for the CDR3 is TGCAGCGTTGAAGAGAGCCAGGGAACCGAGCAGTACTTC. Its translation: CSVEESQGTEQYF.

The chain is built from TRBV19 and TRBJ1-1; 10 positions match TRBD1. Germline assignment: CDR1 LNHDA and CDR2 SQIVND (reference sequence). V was clipped by 6 bases and J by 4 bases; unmatched bases: 5. This CDR3 spans 14 amino acids. The CDR3 coding sequence is TGTGCCAGTAGCAGAGGACAGGGGGGCACTGAAGCTTTCTTT. Residues: CASSRGQGGTEAFF.

The CDR3 sequence is CASSLAVTGGRQETQYF. CDR3 nucleotides: TGTGCCAGCAGCTTAGCGGTGACAGGGGGTCGGCAAGAGACCCAGTACTTC. The chain carries TRBV7-6 and TRBJ2-5, with 9 positions matching TRBD1. CDR1 SGHVS and CDR2 FNYEAQ come from the germline V gene. The CDR3 covers 17 residues. The V segment lost 0 bases and the J segment 2 bases; nucleotides outside the gene matches: 7.

V is TRBV11-1 and J is TRBJ2-7; D is perhaps TRBD2 (6 bases). Per the germline V gene, CDR1 is SGHAT and CDR2 is FQDESV (reference sequence). The CDR3 is 14 amino acids. The V gene lost 5 bases and the J gene lost 1 base, with 12 bases spanning the gap. The CDR3 coding sequence is TGTGCCAGCAGCGATCGGGGACTTTCCTACGAGCAGTACTTC. Translated: CASSDRGLSYEQYF.

CDR3: CASSIQGFRGETQYF. As DNA, the CDR3 is TGTGCCAGCAGCATACAGGGATTTAGAGGCGAGACCCAGTACTTC. The chain couples TRBV6-5 to TRBJ2-5; possible D gene TRBD1, 6 bases. Germline V gives CDR1 MNHEY, CDR2 SVGAGI. CDR3 length equals 15 residues. V was clipped by 6 bases and J by 5 bases, with 19 bases between them.

The chain uses TRBV9 and TRBJ2-1; 9 bases match TRBD2. V was pared by 3 bases and J by 1 base, with 2 bases of the junction left unmatched. Germline CDR1 SGDLS, CDR2 YYNGEE. The CDR3 totals 15 residues. The CDR3 region has the DNA TGTGCCAGCAGCGATAGCGGGAGATCCTACAATGAGCAGTTCTTC. This encodes CASSDSGRSYNEQFF.

The chain recombines TRBV6-5 with TRBJ2-7; 12 nucleotides agree with TRBD1. The germline CDR1 and CDR2 sequences are MNHEY and SVGAGI. V shed 1 base and J 6 bases; nucleotides not matched to a gene: 7. The CDR3 extends over 16 amino acids. DNA for the CDR3: TGTGCCAGCAGTTACTTGGGACAGGGGGCTGGGGGCGAGCAGTACTTC. This encodes CASSYLGQGAGGEQYF.

The J gene is TRBJ2-7, the V gene TRBV27, with no clear D. This CDR3 comprises 13 residues. The V end was cut by 3 bases, the J end by 6 bases, with 12 bases between. Germline CDR1 is MNHEY and CDR2 is SMNVEV (reference sequence). CDR3 DNA sequence: TGTGCCAGCAGTTTTGATAGCACTGGCGAGCAGTACTTC. It yields the protein CASSFDSTGEQYF.

This chain uses TRBV28 with TRBJ2-2; tentative D call: TRBD1 (6 bases). Germline lookup yields CDR1 MDHEN and CDR2 SYDVKM. The CDR3 covers 14 residues. V gave up 2 bases and J gave up 4 bases, with 8 bases separating them. DNA for the CDR3: TGTGCCAGCAGTTTACCCAGGGGCACCGGGGAGCTGTTTTTT. The encoded protein is CASSLPRGTGELFF. Drawing the rest from reference TRBV28 and TRBJ2-2, the complete variable domain is DVKVTQSSRYLVKRTGEKVFLECVQDMDHENMFWYRQDPGLGLRLIYFSYDVKMKEKGDIPEGYSVSREKKERFSLILESASTNQTSMYLCASSLPRGTGELFFGEGSRLTVL.

The chain combines TRBV12-5 with TRBJ2-3; possibly TRBD1 for D (6 bases). Per the germline V gene, CDR1 is LGHNT and CDR2 is FRNRAP. The CDR3 spans 16 residues. Trimming left V 1 base short and J 0 bases short, with 11 bases between. CDR3 nucleotide sequence: TGTGCTAGTGGTTTGGCACACAGGGCAAGCACAGATACGCAGTATTTT. Translating gives CASGLAHRASTDTQYF.

This clone showed up just once. The chain employs TRBV7-2 and TRBJ1-3; D unresolved. V dropped 5 bases and J dropped 0 bases, with 8 bases sitting between them. The germline V gene has CDR1 SGHTA and CDR2 FQGNSA. This CDR3 region has 14 residues. DNA for the CDR3: TGTGCCAGCAGCCGTGAGAGCTCTGGAAACACCATATATTTT. Its translation is CASSRESSGNTIYF.